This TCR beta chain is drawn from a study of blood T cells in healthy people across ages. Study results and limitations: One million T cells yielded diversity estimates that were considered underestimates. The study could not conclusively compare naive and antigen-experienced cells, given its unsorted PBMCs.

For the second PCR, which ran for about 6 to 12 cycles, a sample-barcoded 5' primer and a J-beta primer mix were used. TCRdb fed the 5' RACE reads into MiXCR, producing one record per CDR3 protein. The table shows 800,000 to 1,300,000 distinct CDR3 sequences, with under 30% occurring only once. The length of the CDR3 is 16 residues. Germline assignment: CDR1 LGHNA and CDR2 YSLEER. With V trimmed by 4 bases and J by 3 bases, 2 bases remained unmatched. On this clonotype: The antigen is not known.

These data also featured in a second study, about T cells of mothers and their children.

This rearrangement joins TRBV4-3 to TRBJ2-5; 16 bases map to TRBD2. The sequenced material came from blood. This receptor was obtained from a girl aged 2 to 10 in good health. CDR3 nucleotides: TGCGCCAGCAGCCCCGGGACTAGCGGGGGGGAAGAGACCCAGTACTTC. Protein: CASSPGTSGGEETQYF.